The 10 T cell receptor beta chains below all came from one sample that was sequenced in a study of CD8 T cells in ankylosing spondylitis (dated by TCRdb to about 2017). Library generation was performed with 5' RACE. The sequencing machine was an Illumina HiSeq 2500. Clones were called with MiXCR by TCRdb after fastp trimmed the public reads at Q25, and only in-frame beta chains were retained. CDR3 protein sequences are deduplicated, and each keeps its most common genes and DNA. The sample data list around 320,000 distinct CDR3 sequences, and about a fifth of these were observed just once. Approximately 3.7% of the sample goes to the ten largest clones. Source material: blood, either unsorted or a sorted T cell fraction (not recorded which). These TCRs come from a female donor with ankylosing spondylitis or in good health (not recorded which).

At least ten counts were recorded for this clonotype. J is TRBJ2-1 and V is TRBV6-1, with 10 bases fitting TRBD1. With 6 bases clipped from V and 1 base from J, the junction kept 3 bases outside the gene matches. The CDR3 has 15 residues. Germline V gene data show CDR1 as MNHNS and CDR2 as SASEGT. The CDR3: CASRRGQGSYNEQFF. DNA of the CDR3: TGTGCCAGCAGACGGGGACAGGGGTCCTACAATGAGCAGTTCTTC.

The chain combines TRBV12-3 or TRBV12-4 with TRBJ2-1, with D perhaps TRBD1 (6 bases). The V gene lost 5 bases and the J gene lost 5 bases, with 13 bases spanning the gap. The CDR3 sequence is 14 residues long. The CDR3: CASSLGTLHNEQFF. Written as DNA, the CDR3 is TGTGCCAGCAGTCTCGGGACATTACACAATGAGCAGTTCTTC.

This clonotype was detected many times. This chain joins TRBV11-2 and TRBJ1-1; D ambiguous. The CDR3 totals 12 residues. Trimming cost V 5 bases and J 11 bases, with 15 bases left between them. Germline loops: CDR1 SGHAT, CDR2 FQNNGV. CDR3 DNA sequence: TGTGCCAGCAGCCTGACGGGGTCCTTGGCTTTCTTT. It yields the protein CASSLTGSLAFF.

This clonotype was recorded at least ten times. The chain couples TRBV7-9 to TRBJ2-7; D gene uncertain. CDR3 length: 11 amino acids. Trimming removed 1 base from V and 5 bases from J, with 3 bases in between. Germline assignment: CDR1 SEHNR and CDR2 FQNEAQ (reference sequence). The CDR3 protein is CASSLGDEQYF. Written as DNA, the CDR3 is TGTGCCAGCAGCTTAGGCGACGAGCAGTACTTC.

This rearrangement joins TRBV21-1 to TRBJ2-1; TRBD1, the D gene given by the table, was not confirmed from the DNA. TRBV21-1 is recorded as a pseudogene. The CDR3 is 17 residues long. CDR3 sequence reads: CASSKYRGHDSYNEQFF. The CDR3 DNA reads TGTGCCAGCAGCAAATACAGGGGTCACGACTCCTACAATGAGCAGTTCTTC.

The rearrangement joins TRBV5-1 to TRBJ2-3, with 10 nucleotides matching TRBD2. Germline V gene lookup returns CDR1 SGHRS and CDR2 YFSETQ. J lost 3 bases, V lost 4 bases, and 5 bases had no gene match. The CDR3 totals 15 residues. This chain's CDR3 is CASSPGLAHTDTQYF. The CDR3, as DNA: TGCGCCAGCAGCCCGGGACTAGCGCATACAGATACGCAGTATTTT.

This clonotype was recorded a few times. This chain connects TRBV6-6 to TRBJ1-2; 7 bases align to TRBD1. Trimming took 2 bases from V and 3 from J; bases not matched to a gene: 3. The germline CDR1 and CDR2 sequences are MNHNY and SVGAGI (reference sequence). The length of the CDR3 is 14 residues. CDR3 nucleotide sequence: TGTGCCAGCAGTTACGAGACAGGGTACTATGGCTACACCTTC. It encodes CASSYETGYYGYTF.

The CDR3 sequence: CATPWGLPEGFYNEQFF. CDR3 sequence (DNA): TGTGCCACCCCCTGGGGCTTACCGGAAGGATTCTACAATGAGCAGTTCTTC. The chain joins TRBV24-1 to TRBJ2-1, with a tentative D call TRBD1 (5 bases). The V gene's germline CDR1 is KGHDR and CDR2 SFDVKD. V was pared by 9 bases and J by 3 bases, with 23 bases between. The CDR3 covers 17 residues.

V and J are TRBV12-3 or TRBV12-4 and TRBJ1-1; maybe TRBD1 (6 bases). V gave up 1 base and J gave up 5 bases, with 14 bases separating them. This CDR3 spans 15 amino acids. The CDR3 DNA follows: TGTGCCAGCAGTTTAGGGGCAGGGAGGGGGACTGAAGCTTTCTTT. Translation gives CASSLGAGRGTEAFF.

The chain recombines TRBV6-5 with TRBJ2-5; D is unclear. Trimming removed 0 bases at V and 2 bases at J, with 13 bases between. The CDR3 totals 16 residues. Germline CDR1 is MNHEY and CDR2 is SVGAGI. The CDR3 region has the DNA TGTGCCAGCAGTTACTCCCCAGCGCCACCTCAAGAGACCCAGTACTTC. Protein sequence: CASSYSPAPPQETQYF.